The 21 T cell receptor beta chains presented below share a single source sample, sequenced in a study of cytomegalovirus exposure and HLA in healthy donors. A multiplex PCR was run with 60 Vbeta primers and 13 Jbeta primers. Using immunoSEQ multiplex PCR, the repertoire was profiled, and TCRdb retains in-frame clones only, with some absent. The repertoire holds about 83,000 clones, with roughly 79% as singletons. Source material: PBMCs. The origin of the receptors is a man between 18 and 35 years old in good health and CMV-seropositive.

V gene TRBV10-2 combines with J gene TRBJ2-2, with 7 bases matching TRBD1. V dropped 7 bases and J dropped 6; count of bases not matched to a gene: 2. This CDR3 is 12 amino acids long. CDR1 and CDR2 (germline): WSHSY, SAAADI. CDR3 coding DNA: TGCGCCAGCAAGACAGGGCCCGGGGAGCTGTTTTTT. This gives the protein CASKTGPGELFF.

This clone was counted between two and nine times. DNA for the CDR3: TGTGCCAGCAGCTTCTCAGGCACTGAAGCTTTCTTT. Its protein product is CASSFSGTEAFF. The V call is TRBV5-6, the J call TRBJ1-1; D is ambiguous. V was shortened by 2 bases and J by 4 bases, with 6 bases between the two germline ends. Per germline, CDR1 SGHDT and CDR2 YYEEEE. This CDR3 contains 12 residues.

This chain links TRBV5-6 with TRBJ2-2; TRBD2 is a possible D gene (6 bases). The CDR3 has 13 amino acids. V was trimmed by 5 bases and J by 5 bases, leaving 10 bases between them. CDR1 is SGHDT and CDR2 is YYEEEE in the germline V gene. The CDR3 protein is CASRPGGTGELFF. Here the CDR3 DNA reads TGTGCCAGCAGGCCTGGGGGGACCGGGGAGCTGTTTTTT.

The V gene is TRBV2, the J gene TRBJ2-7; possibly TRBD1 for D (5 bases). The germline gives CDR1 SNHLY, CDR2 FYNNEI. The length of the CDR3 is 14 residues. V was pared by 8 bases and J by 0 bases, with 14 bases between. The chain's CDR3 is CASGASWSSYEQYF. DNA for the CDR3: TGTGCCAGCGGGGCTTCCTGGAGCTCCTACGAGCAGTACTTC. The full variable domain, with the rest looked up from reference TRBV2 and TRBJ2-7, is EPEVTQTPSHQVTQMGQEVILRCVPISNHLYFYWYRQILGQKVEFLVSFYNNEISEKSEIFDDQFSVERPDGSNFTLKIRSTKLEDSAMYFCASGASWSSYEQYFGPGTRLTVT.

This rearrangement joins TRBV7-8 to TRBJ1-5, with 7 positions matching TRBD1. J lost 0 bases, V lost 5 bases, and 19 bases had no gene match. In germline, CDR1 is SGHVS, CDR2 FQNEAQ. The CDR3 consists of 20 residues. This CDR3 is CASSPKYRGRIGYSNQPQHF. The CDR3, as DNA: TGTGCCAGCAGCCCCAAGTACAGGGGACGGATCGGATATAGCAATCAGCCCCAGCATTTT.

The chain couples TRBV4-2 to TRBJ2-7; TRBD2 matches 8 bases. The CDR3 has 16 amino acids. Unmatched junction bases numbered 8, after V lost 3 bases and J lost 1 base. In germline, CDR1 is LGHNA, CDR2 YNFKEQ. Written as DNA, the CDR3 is TGTGCCAGCAGCCACCAGGGGACTAGGGGATCCTACGAGCAGTACTTC. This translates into CASSHQGTRGSYEQYF.

The DNA of the CDR3 is TGTGCCAGCAGTTTCACAGGGGCCGGTAGCTCACCCCTCCACTTT. Protein product: CASSFTGAGSSPLHF. This chain links TRBV6-5 with TRBJ1-6; 7 positions match TRBD1. CDR1 and CDR2 (germline): MNHEY, SVGAGI. V shed 4 bases and J 10 bases; nucleotides not matched to a gene: 10. This CDR3 is built from 15 residues.

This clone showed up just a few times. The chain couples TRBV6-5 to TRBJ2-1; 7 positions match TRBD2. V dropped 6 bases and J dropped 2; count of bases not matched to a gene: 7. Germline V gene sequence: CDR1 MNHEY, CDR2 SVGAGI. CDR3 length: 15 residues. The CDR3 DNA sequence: TGTGCCAGCAGCCCTTCTAGCGGACCCTACAATGAGCAGTTCTTC. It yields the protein CASSPSSGPYNEQFF.

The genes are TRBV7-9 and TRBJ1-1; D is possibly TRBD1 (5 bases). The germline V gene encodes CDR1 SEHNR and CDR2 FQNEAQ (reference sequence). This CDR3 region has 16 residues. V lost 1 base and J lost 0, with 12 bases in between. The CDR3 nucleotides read TGTGCCAGCAGCTTAGGGGGAGGGGTCGTGAACACTGAAGCTTTCTTT. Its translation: CASSLGGGVVNTEAFF.

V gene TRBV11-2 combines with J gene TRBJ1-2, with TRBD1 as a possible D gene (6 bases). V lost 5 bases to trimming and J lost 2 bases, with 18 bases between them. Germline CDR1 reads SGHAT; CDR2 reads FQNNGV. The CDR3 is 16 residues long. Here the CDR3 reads CASSRLNGQRNYGYTF. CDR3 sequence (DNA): TGTGCCAGCAGCCGACTGAATGGACAGAGAAACTATGGCTACACCTTC.

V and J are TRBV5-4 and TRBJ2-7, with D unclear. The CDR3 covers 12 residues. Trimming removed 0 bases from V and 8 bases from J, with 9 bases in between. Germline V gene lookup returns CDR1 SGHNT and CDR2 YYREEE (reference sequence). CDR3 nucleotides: TGTGCCAGCAGCTTGGATCGGTACCAGCAGTACTTC. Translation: CASSLDRYQQYF. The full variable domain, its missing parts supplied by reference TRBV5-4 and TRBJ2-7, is ETGVTQSPTHLIKTRGQQVTLRCSSQSGHNTVSWYQQALGQGPQFIFQYYREEENGRGNFPPRFSGLQFPNYSSELNVNALELDDSALYLCASSLDRYQQYFGPGTRLTVT.

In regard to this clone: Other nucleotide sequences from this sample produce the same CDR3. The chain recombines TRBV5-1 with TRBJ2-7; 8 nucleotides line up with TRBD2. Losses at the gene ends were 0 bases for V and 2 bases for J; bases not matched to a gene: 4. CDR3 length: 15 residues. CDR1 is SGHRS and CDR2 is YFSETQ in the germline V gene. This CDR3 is CASSLGTSGTYEQYF. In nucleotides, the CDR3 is TGCGCCAGCAGCTTGGGAACTAGCGGCACCTACGAGCAGTACTTC.

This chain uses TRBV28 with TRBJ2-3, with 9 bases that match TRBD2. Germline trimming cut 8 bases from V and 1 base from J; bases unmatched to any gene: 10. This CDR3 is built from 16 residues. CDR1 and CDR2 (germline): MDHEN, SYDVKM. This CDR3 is CASPPSGTIRTDTQYF. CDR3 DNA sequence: TGTGCCAGCCCCCCTAGCGGGACCATTCGCACAGATACGCAGTATTTT.

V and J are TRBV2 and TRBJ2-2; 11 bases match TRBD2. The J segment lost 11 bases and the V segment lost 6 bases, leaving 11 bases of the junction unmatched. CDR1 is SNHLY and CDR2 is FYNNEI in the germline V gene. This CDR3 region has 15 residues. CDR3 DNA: TGTGCCAGCAGAGTAGCGGGAGGGCCCAGCGGAGAGCTGTTTTTT. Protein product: CASRVAGGPSGELFF.

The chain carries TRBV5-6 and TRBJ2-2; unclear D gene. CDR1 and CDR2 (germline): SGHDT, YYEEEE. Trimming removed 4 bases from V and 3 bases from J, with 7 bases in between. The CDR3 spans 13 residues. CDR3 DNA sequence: TGTGCCAGCAGCCTCTACTACACCGGGGAGCTGTTTTTT. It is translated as CASSLYYTGELFF. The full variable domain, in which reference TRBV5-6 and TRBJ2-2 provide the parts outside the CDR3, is DAGVTQSPTHLIKTRGQQVTLRCSPKSGHDTVSWYQQALGQGPQFIFQYYEEEERQRGNFPDRFSGHQFPNYSSELNVNALLLGDSALYLCASSLYYTGELFFGEGSRLTVL.

The CDR3 bases are TGTGCCAGCGGAACAGGGCCCCCAGGTACGCAGTATTTT. Residues: CASGTGPPGTQYF. The rearrangement links TRBV9 to TRBJ2-3; maybe TRBD1 (6 bases). CDR3 length equals 13 residues. V lost 7 bases and J 8 bases, leaving 17 bases between the germline ends. Germline V gene lookup returns CDR1 SGDLS and CDR2 YYNGEE.

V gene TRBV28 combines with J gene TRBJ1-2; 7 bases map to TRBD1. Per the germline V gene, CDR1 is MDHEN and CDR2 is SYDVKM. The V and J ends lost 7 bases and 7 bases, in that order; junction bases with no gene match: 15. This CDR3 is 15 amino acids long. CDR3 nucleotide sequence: TGTGCCAGCACCCGAAGGGGGCCTAACCGGGGTGGCTACACCTTC. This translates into CASTRRGPNRGGYTF.

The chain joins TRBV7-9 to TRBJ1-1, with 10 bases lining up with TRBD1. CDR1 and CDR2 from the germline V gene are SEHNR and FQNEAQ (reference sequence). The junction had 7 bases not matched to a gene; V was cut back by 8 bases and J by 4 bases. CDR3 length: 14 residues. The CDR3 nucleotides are TGTGCCAGCTTCGGGACAGGGGACTTCACTGAAGCTTTCTTT. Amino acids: CASFGTGDFTEAFF.

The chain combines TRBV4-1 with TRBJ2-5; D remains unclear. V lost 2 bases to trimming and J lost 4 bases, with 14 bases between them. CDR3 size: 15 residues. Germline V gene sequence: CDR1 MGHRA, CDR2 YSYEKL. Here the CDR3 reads CASSQTTPARETQYF. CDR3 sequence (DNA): TGCGCCAGCAGCCAAACCACCCCAGCGCGAGAGACCCAGTACTTC.

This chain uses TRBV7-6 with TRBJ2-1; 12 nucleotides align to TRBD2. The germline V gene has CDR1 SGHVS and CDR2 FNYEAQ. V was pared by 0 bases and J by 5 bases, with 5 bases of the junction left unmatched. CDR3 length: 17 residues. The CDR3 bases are TGTGCCAGCAGCTTAGCGATACTAGCGGGAGGTAACAATGAGCAGTTCTTC. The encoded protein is CASSLAILAGGNNEQFF.

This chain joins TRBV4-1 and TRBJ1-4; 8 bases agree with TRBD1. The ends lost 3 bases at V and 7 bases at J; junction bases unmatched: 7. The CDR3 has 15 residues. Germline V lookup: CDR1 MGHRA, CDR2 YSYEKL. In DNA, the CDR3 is TGCGCCAGCAGCCACGACAGGGGAGGCGGTGAAAAACTGTTTTTT. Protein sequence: CASSHDRGGGEKLFF.